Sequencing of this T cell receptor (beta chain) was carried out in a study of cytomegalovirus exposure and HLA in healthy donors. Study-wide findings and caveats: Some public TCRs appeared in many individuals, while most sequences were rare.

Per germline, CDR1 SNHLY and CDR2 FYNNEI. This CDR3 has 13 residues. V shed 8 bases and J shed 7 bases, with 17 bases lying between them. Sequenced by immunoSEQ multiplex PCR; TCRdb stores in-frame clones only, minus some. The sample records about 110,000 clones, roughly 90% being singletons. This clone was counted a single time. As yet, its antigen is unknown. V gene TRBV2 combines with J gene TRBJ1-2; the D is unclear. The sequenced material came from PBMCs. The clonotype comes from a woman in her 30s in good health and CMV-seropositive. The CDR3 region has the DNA TGTGCCAGCTCCTTAACACCCTTTCTTGGCTACACCTTC. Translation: CASSLTPFLGYTF. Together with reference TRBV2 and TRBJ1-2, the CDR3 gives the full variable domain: EPEVTQTPSHQVTQMGQEVILRCVPISNHLYFYWYRQILGQKVEFLVSFYNNEISEKSEIFDDQFSVERPDGSNFTLKIRSTKLEDSAMYFCASSLTPFLGYTFGSGTRLTVV.